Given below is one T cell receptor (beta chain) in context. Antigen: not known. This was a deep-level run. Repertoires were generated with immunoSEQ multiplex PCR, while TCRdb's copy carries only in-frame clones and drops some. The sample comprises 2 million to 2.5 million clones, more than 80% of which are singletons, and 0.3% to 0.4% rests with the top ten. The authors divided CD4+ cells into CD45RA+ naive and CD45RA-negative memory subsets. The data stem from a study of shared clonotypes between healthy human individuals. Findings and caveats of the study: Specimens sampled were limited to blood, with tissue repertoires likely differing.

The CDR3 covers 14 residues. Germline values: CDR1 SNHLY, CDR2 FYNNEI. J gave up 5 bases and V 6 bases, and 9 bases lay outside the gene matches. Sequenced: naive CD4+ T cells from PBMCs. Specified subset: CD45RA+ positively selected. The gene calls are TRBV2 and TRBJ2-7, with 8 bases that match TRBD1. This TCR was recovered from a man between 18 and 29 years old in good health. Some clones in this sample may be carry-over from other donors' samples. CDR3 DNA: TGTGCCAGCAGGGCTCAGGGGGCGTCGGACGAGCAGTACTTC. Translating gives CASRAQGASDEQYF.